This T cell receptor beta chain originates from a study of T cell repertoires in cytomegalovirus infection. Study overall: Recently described HLA-C-restricted plus well-studied HLA-B-restricted CMV epitopes were used. Public TCR beta signatures provided an indication of both CMV infection and a matching HLA type.

As for this clonotype: Its antigen is not known.

TCRdb reanalysed the reads using MiXCR and keeps one entry per CDR3 protein. The table includes about 310,000 distinct CDR3 sequences, 20% to 25% detected once. CDR3 length equals 15 residues. CDR1 and CDR2 (germline): LGHDT, YNNKEL (reference sequence). Trimming left V 0 bases short and J 7 bases short, with 12 bases between. The clonotype was recovered from a human donor in good health (CMV status not recorded). Some clones in this sample may be carry-over from other donors' samples. This rearrangement joins TRBV3-1 to TRBJ1-4; D gene unclear. The sequences come from cultured PBMCs, collected from culture after CMV antigen stimulation. CDR3 nucleotides: TGTGCCAGCAGCCAAGAAGGCGCCCGTGCTGAAAAACTGTTTTTT. Its translation is CASSQEGARAEKLFF.